This TCR beta chain was sequenced during a study of T cells in women clearing cervical HPV infection. Regarding the study as a whole: CIN3+ cases had significantly higher TCR richness than controls; evenness did not differ.

Repertoires were generated with immunoSEQ multiplex PCR, while TCRdb's copy carries only in-frame clones and drops some. This sample's table reports some 30,000 clones. Germline CDR1 and CDR2: SGHRS and YFSETQ. This CDR3 is 13 amino acids long. The germline V and J ends were trimmed by 4 bases and 3 bases, with 10 bases remaining between them. On this clone itself: Its antigen is undetermined. The sequenced fragment ends 3 residues before the CDR3 boundary, so the rest is inferred from the germline J gene.

The sample consisted of blood buffy coat. This receptor was taken from a woman aged 18 to 75 with a cervical HPV16 infection that either progressed to CIN3+ or cleared (not recorded which). The chain carries TRBV5-1 and TRBJ1-2, with D perhaps TRBD1 (6 bases). CDR3 bases read: TGCGCCAGCAGCCCGACAGGAGACTATGGC. Amino acids: CASSPTGDYG. The entire CDR3 protein reads CASSPTGDYGYTF.